The next 18 T cell receptor beta chains were all read from a single sample in a study of blood T cell repertoires in COVID-19. TCRdb's table, derived via immunoSEQ multiplex PCR, lists solely in-frame clones and lacks some. The sample consists of 250,000 to 300,000 clones, around 78% of them appearing once. Specimen: peripheral blood. The receptors shown here come from a man aged 55 to 69 who had recovered from COVID-19.

The V and J genes are TRBV19 and TRBJ2-6, with 10 bases aligning to TRBD1. The junction had 1 base not matched to a gene; V was cut back by 3 bases and J by 2 bases. The germline CDR1 and CDR2 sequences are LNHDA and SQIVND (reference sequence). The CDR3 is 16 residues long. CDR3 residues: CASSIGQGAGANVLTF. In nucleotides, the CDR3 is TGTGCCAGTAGTATTGGACAGGGGGCTGGGGCCAACGTCCTGACTTTC. Together with reference TRBV19 and TRBJ2-6, the CDR3 gives the full variable domain: DGGITQSPKYLFRKEGQNVTLSCEQNLNHDAMYWYRQDPGQGLRLIYYSQIVNDFQKGDIAEGYSVSREKKESFPLTVTSAQKNPTAFYLCASSIGQGAGANVLTFGAGSRLTVL.

This clone was recorded once. This chain uses TRBV7-3 with TRBJ2-3; TRBD2 matches 12 bases. Trimming took 6 bases from V and 4 from J; bases not matched to a gene: 5. Germline values: CDR1 SGHTA, CDR2 FQGTGA. The CDR3 length is 15 residues. The CDR3 nucleotides read TGTGCCAGCAGTCGACTAGCGGGGGTCTCAGATACGCAGTATTTT. Translated, it gives CASSRLAGVSDTQYF.

The rearrangement uses TRBV11-2 and TRBJ2-1; TRBD2 agrees at 14 bases. CDR1 and CDR2 from the germline V gene are SGHAT and FQNNGV. V trimming: 4 bases; J trimming: 4 bases; junction bases outside the gene matches: 6. This CDR3 contains 17 residues. The CDR3 DNA reads as TGTGCCAGCAGCTCTCATGGGACTAGCGGGGGATACAATGAGCAGTTCTTC. It codes for CASSSHGTSGGYNEQFF.

The chain links TRBV18 to TRBJ1-5; D is possibly TRBD1 (6 bases). Germline assignment: CDR1 KGHSH and CDR2 LQKENI. Trimming removed 6 bases at V and 6 bases at J, with 18 bases between. CDR3 length equals 15 residues. CDR3 coding DNA: TGTGCCAGCTCCCCGGACAGCCCGGCAGGTCAGCCCCAGCATTTT. It is translated as CASSPDSPAGQPQHF.

The chain uses TRBV5-1 and TRBJ2-1; D not resolved. The V end lost 0 bases, the J end lost 0 bases, and 13 bases lay between the germline ends. Germline V CDR1 and CDR2: SGHRS, YFSETQ. This CDR3 has 17 residues. In DNA, the CDR3 is TGCGCCAGCAGCTTGGAGCAGGCCCTGGGCTCCTACAATGAGCAGTTCTTC. Translating gives CASSLEQALGSYNEQFF.

The chain employs TRBV7-6 and TRBJ1-3; TRBD1 aligns across 9 bases. Germline values: CDR1 SGHVS, CDR2 FNYEAQ. The J segment lost 1 base and the V segment lost 5 bases, leaving 3 bases of the junction unmatched. The CDR3 is 15 residues long. In DNA, the CDR3 is TGTGCCAGCAGCACCGGGACAGGGTCTGGAAACACCATATATTTT. Translating gives CASSTGTGSGNTIYF.

This clone has just one count. The chain's CDR3 is CASSSGATGLEQYF. The CDR3 DNA reads as TGTGCCAGCAGTTCCGGGGCGACAGGGCTCGAGCAGTACTTC. The chain links TRBV6-6 to TRBJ2-7; 7 bases are shared with TRBD1. CDR3 size: 14 residues. The V gene end was trimmed by 4 bases and the J gene end by 6 bases; junction bases not matched to a gene: 9. Germline V gives CDR1 MNHNY, CDR2 SVGAGI (reference sequence).

The chain is built from TRBV6-5 and TRBJ2-2, with a tentative D call TRBD1 (5 bases). The length of the CDR3 is 14 residues. Germline-derived CDR1 and CDR2 are MNHEY and SVGAGI. V lost 7 bases to trimming and J lost 7 bases, with 16 bases between them. CDR3 DNA: TGTGCCAGCAAAATCAGCAGGGTAATCGGGGAGCTGTTTTTT. It specifies CASKISRVIGELFF.

The genes are TRBV4-2 and TRBJ2-1, with 10 bases identical to TRBD2. The V and J ends lost 0 bases and 7 bases, in that order; junction bases with no gene match: 15. Per germline, CDR1 LGHNA and CDR2 YNFKEQ. This CDR3 contains 19 residues. For the CDR3, the DNA is TGTGCCAGCAGCCAAGATCCAGCGGGAGGGCAAGGGGGGAGAAATGAGCAGTTCTTC. Translated: CASSQDPAGGQGGRNEQFF.

In DNA, the CDR3 is TGTGCCAGCAGAAAGCCGGGAAGCCCTGAAGCTTTCTTT. Amino acids: CASRKPGSPEAFF. V is TRBV12-3 or TRBV12-4 and J is TRBJ1-1, with unresolved D. CDR3 length: 13 amino acids. V was clipped by 6 bases and J by 6 bases, with 14 bases between them.

This chain uses TRBV3-1 (or the pseudogene TRBV3-2) with TRBJ2-1; weak D call: TRBD2 (7 bases). CDR1 and CDR2 from the germline V gene are LGHDT and YNNKEL (reference sequence). V lost 3 bases, J lost 4 bases, and 16 bases lay in between. The CDR3 is 16 amino acids. CDR3 protein: CASSQETGGQYNEQFF. CDR3 DNA sequence: TGTGCCAGCAGCCAGGAAACGGGGGGCCAATACAATGAGCAGTTCTTC.

The chain couples TRBV5-1 to TRBJ2-3; TRBD2 matches 8 bases. The junction had 8 bases not matched to a gene; V was cut back by 0 bases and J by 8 bases. Germline assignment: CDR1 SGHRS and CDR2 YFSETQ. This CDR3 contains 15 residues. The CDR3 loop reads CASSLASSGGGTQYF. DNA for the CDR3: TGCGCCAGCAGCTTGGCCTCGAGCGGGGGTGGTACGCAGTATTTT.

This sequence joins TRBV2 and TRBJ2-3; TRBD2 is a possible D gene (6 bases). V lost 6 bases and J 6 bases, leaving 13 bases between the germline ends. This CDR3 is built from 13 residues. Germline loops: CDR1 SNHLY, CDR2 FYNNEI. The chain's CDR3 is CASRGGTSDTQYF. In DNA form, the CDR3 reads TGTGCCAGCAGGGGGGGTACATCCGATACGCAGTATTTT.

The chain is built from TRBV7-8 and TRBJ2-1; possibly TRBD2 for D (6 bases). Trimming removed 5 bases at V and 10 bases at J, with 18 bases between. Germline V lookup: CDR1 SGHVS, CDR2 FQNEAQ. The CDR3 covers 14 residues. CDR3 in DNA: TGTGCCAGCAGCAAACGGACTAAAGGACACGAGCAGTTCTTC. Amino acids: CASSKRTKGHEQFF.

The V and J genes are TRBV28 and TRBJ1-2; D remains ambiguous. With 6 bases removed from V and 4 bases from J, the gap between germline ends came to 12 bases. This CDR3 comprises 13 residues. CDR1 and CDR2 from the germline V gene are MDHEN and SYDVKM. The CDR3 loop reads CASRQSGTYGYTF. Written as DNA, the CDR3 is TGTGCCAGCAGACAATCGGGTACCTATGGCTACACCTTC.

The table lists this clone with a count of one. The rearrangement links TRBV6-5 to TRBJ2-2; the D is unclear. Trimming shortened V by 5 bases and J by 6 bases, and 4 bases separated the two germline ends. The germline V gene has CDR1 MNHEY and CDR2 SVGAGI. The CDR3 totals 11 residues. The CDR3 DNA reads as TGTGCCAGCAGTCGCGCCGGGGAGCTGTTTTTT. It specifies CASSRAGELFF.

This clone was seen once. The J gene is TRBJ1-2, the V gene TRBV24-1; TRBD1 aligns across 9 bases. The CDR3 runs to 14 residues. Germline-derived CDR1 and CDR2 are KGHDR and SFDVKD. V trimming: 3 bases; J trimming: 4 bases; junction bases outside the gene matches: 2. The CDR3 loop is CATSDQDRGYGYTF. DNA of the CDR3: TGTGCCACCAGTGATCAGGACAGGGGCTATGGCTACACCTTC.

The CDR3 is CASKSDRLQETQYF. CDR3 coding DNA: TGTGCCAGTAAATCCGACAGGCTCCAAGAGACCCAGTACTTC. The V and J genes are TRBV19 and TRBJ2-5, with D perhaps matching TRBD1 (6 bases). The CDR3 loop spans 14 amino acids. V was shortened by 7 bases and J by 1 base, with 13 bases between the two germline ends. Germline CDR1 LNHDA, CDR2 SQIVND (reference sequence). The full variable domain, in which reference TRBV19 and TRBJ2-5 provide the parts outside the CDR3, is DGGITQSPKYLFRKEGQNVTLSCEQNLNHDAMYWYRQDPGQGLRLIYYSQIVNDFQKGDIAEGYSVSREKKESFPLTVTSAQKNPTAFYLCASKSDRLQETQYFGPGTRLLVL.